These 25 T cell receptor beta chains were sequenced from one sample in a study of cytomegalovirus exposure and HLA in healthy donors. In the PCR, 60 Vbeta and 13 Jbeta primers were used. Sequencing used immunoSEQ multiplex PCR; TCRdb keeps in-frame clones, though not all of them. The data contain about 130,000 clones, approximately 80% of them singletons. Sequencing was done on a sample of PBMCs. These receptors originate from a man aged 40-49 years in good health and CMV-seronegative.

V gene TRBV30 combines with J gene TRBJ2-5, with a weak D call TRBD2 (6 bases). Germline V gene sequence: CDR1 GTSNPN, CDR2 SVGIG (reference sequence). V was pared by 3 bases and J by 0 bases, with 14 bases between. The CDR3 covers 15 residues. CDR3 sequence (DNA): TGTGCCTGGAGCGACCCCAGGGACTACCAAGAGACCCAGTACTTC. Protein product: CAWSDPRDYQETQYF.

The chain employs TRBV12-2 and TRBJ2-7; whether TRBD1, the table's D call, matches the DNA was not checked. TRBV12-2 is classified as a pseudogene. This CDR3 is 14 amino acids long. CDR3 region: CASRPTDRGYEQYF. The CDR3 DNA is TGTGCAAGTCGCCCTACAGACAGGGGGTACGAGCAGTACTTC.

This chain uses TRBV6-6 with TRBJ1-1, with D perhaps TRBD1 (5 bases). CDR1 is MNHNY and CDR2 is SVGAGI in the germline V gene (reference sequence). The CDR3 spans 15 residues. V was shortened by 2 bases and J by 1 base, with 11 bases between the two germline ends. In DNA, the CDR3 is TGTGCCAGCAGTTACGCGCCAGGGTCGAACACTGAAGCTTTCTTT. This gives the protein CASSYAPGSNTEAFF.

This rearrangement joins TRBV19 to TRBJ2-3, with 12 bases lining up with TRBD2. V lost 5 bases and J lost 1; bases outside the gene matches: 10. CDR1 LNHDA and CDR2 SQIVND come from the germline V gene (reference sequence). The CDR3 totals 18 residues. CDR3 nucleotides: TGTGCCAGTAGTGGACTAGCGGGATGGGGGTTGGGCACAGATACGCAGTATTTT. This codes for CASSGLAGWGLGTDTQYF.

V is TRBV5-6 and J is TRBJ1-4, with D unresolved. Germline V gene sequence: CDR1 SGHDT, CDR2 YYEEEE. The CDR3 runs 13 residues. V was shortened by 2 bases and J by 8 bases, with 10 bases between the two germline ends. The chain's CDR3 is CASSLAAREKLFF. CDR3 DNA sequence: TGTGCCAGCAGCTTAGCCGCACGAGAAAAACTGTTTTTT. The variable domain in full, completed from reference TRBV5-6 and TRBJ1-4, reads DAGVTQSPTHLIKTRGQQVTLRCSPKSGHDTVSWYQQALGQGPQFIFQYYEEEERQRGNFPDRFSGHQFPNYSSELNVNALLLGDSALYLCASSLAAREKLFFGSGTQLSVL.

J is TRBJ2-7 and V is TRBV28, with TRBD1 identical over 9 bases. V lost 8 bases to trimming and J lost 7 bases; unmatched junction nucleotides: 9. This CDR3 region has 13 residues. Germline CDR1 reads MDHEN; CDR2 reads SYDVKM. The CDR3 here is CASEKGTGREQYF. DNA of the CDR3: TGTGCCAGCGAGAAGGGGACAGGGCGGGAGCAGTACTTC.

The chain uses TRBV10-3 and TRBJ1-1, with D possibly being TRBD1 (6 bases). V gave up 2 bases and J gave up 4 bases, with 11 bases separating them. The CDR3 is 14 residues long. The germline V gene has CDR1 ENHRY and CDR2 SYGVKD. The CDR3, as DNA: TGTGCCATCAGTGAGATCCCAGGGGCCACTGAAGCTTTCTTT. This encodes CAISEIPGATEAFF.

This clone has more than one count but fewer than ten. V usage is TRBV5-1 and J usage is TRBJ2-1; tentatively, D is TRBD1 (6 bases). The CDR3 is 16 amino acids. Trimming removed 0 bases at V and 5 bases at J, with 15 bases between. Per the germline V gene, CDR1 is SGHRS and CDR2 is YFSETQ. Here the CDR3 reads CASSLGVGAANNEQFF. Written as DNA, the CDR3 is TGCGCCAGCAGCTTGGGTGTGGGGGCCGCAAACAATGAGCAGTTCTTC.

The chain carries TRBV11-1 and TRBJ2-1, with D possibly matching TRBD1 (6 bases). The CDR3 totals 14 residues. The germline gives CDR1 SGHAT, CDR2 FQDESV (reference sequence). V lost 3 bases and J 2 bases, leaving 8 bases between the germline ends. CDR3 in amino acids: CASSLNRAYNEQFF. Written as DNA, the CDR3 is TGTGCCAGCAGCTTGAACAGGGCCTACAATGAGCAGTTCTTC. The complete variable domain, with remaining parts taken from reference TRBV11-1 and TRBJ2-1, reads EAEVAQSPRYKITEKSQAVAFWCDPISGHATLYWYRQILGQGPELLVQFQDESVVDDSQLPKDRFSAERLKGVDSTLKIQPAELGDSAMYLCASSLNRAYNEQFFGPGTRLTVL.

The V call is TRBV5-4, the J call TRBJ2-1; a possible D gene is TRBD1 (7 bases). CDR3 length: 19 amino acids. Trimming shortened V by 0 bases and J by 4 bases, and 23 bases separated the two germline ends. Germline loops: CDR1 SGHNT, CDR2 YYREEE (reference sequence). The chain's CDR3 is CASSLGQGQAGRAYNEQFF. CDR3 in DNA: TGTGCCAGCAGCTTGGGACAGGGTCAGGCGGGACGCGCGTACAATGAGCAGTTCTTC.

This clone was picked up a small number of times. The chain recombines TRBV21-1 with TRBJ2-7; the table's D call TRBD2 went unverified against the DNA. TRBV21-1 corresponds to a pseudogene. The CDR3 contains 13 residues. CDR3 residues: CASSKVDSVEQYF. CDR3 sequence (DNA): TGTGCCAGCAGCAAAGTCGACTCCGTGGAGCAGTACTTC.

V usage is TRBV7-9 and J usage is TRBJ2-7, with 7 bases identical to TRBD1. Germline trimming cut 3 bases from V and 1 base from J; bases unmatched to any gene: 3. The CDR3 has 14 residues. CDR1 is SEHNR and CDR2 is FQNEAQ in the germline V gene (reference sequence). The CDR3 is CASSFAGGSYEQYF. DNA of the CDR3: TGTGCCAGCAGCTTCGCAGGGGGATCCTACGAGCAGTACTTC.

This chain links TRBV19 with TRBJ1-1, with 8 bases that match TRBD1. J lost 4 bases, V lost 10 bases, and 8 bases had no gene match. This CDR3 has 13 amino acids. Germline V gene sequence: CDR1 LNHDA, CDR2 SQIVND (reference sequence). The DNA for the CDR3 is TGTGCCATGCTCGCAGGGGGCGGCACTGAAGCTTTCTTT. Translation: CAMLAGGGTEAFF.

This clone was counted between two and nine times. This chain uses TRBV6-6 with TRBJ1-6, with 9 positions matching TRBD1. V was pared by 5 bases and J by 6 bases, with 5 bases of the junction left unmatched. The CDR3 has 15 residues. Germline assignment: CDR1 MNHNY and CDR2 SVGAGI (reference sequence). CDR3 sequence: CASSRDRGSNSPLHF. As DNA, the CDR3 is TGTGCCAGCAGTCGCGACAGGGGGTCTAATTCACCCCTCCACTTT.

The J gene is TRBJ2-1, the V gene TRBV29-1; TRBD1 aligns across 10 bases. The length of the CDR3 is 15 residues. Germline V gives CDR1 SQVTM, CDR2 ANQGSEA. J lost 4 bases, V lost 4 bases, and 7 bases had no gene match. CDR3 nucleotides: TGCAGCGTTGTCCTGGGGGGACAGGGGTACAATGAGCAGTTCTTC. Residues: CSVVLGGQGYNEQFF.

CDR3 residues: CASSPLEGSEQYF. CDR3 nucleotides: TGTGCCAGCAGCCCCCTGGAGGGAAGCGAGCAGTACTTC. This chain joins TRBV11-3 and TRBJ2-7; possibly TRBD2 for D (6 bases). Germline V CDR1 and CDR2: SGHNT, YENEEA. The V end was cut by 5 bases, the J end by 6 bases, with 14 bases between. The CDR3 consists of 13 residues.

The chain recombines TRBV7-8 with TRBJ1-2; 8 bases match TRBD1. V lost 1 base and J lost 3; bases outside the gene matches: 4. The CDR3 has 15 amino acids. The germline V gene has CDR1 SGHVS and CDR2 FQNEAQ. The CDR3 protein is CASSLDRGGYYGYTF. The DNA for the CDR3 is TGTGCCAGCAGCTTAGACAGGGGGGGATACTATGGCTACACCTTC.

The chain couples TRBV9 to TRBJ1-5, with D possibly being TRBD1 (6 bases). CDR1 and CDR2 (germline): SGDLS, YYNGEE. There are 14 residues in the CDR3. Trimming took off 3 bases at V and 3 bases at J, with 10 bases between the two ends. The CDR3 spells CASSAGVDNQPQHF. In nucleotides, the CDR3 is TGTGCCAGCAGCGCAGGGGTGGACAATCAGCCCCAGCATTTT.

This clone occurred a few times. The chain joins TRBV13 to TRBJ2-7, with D possibly TRBD2 on 5 matching bases. CDR1 is PRHDT and CDR2 is FYEKMQ in the germline V gene (reference sequence). The CDR3 length is 15 residues. Trimming took off 0 bases at V and 0 bases at J, with 9 bases between the two ends. The chain's CDR3 is CASSLGRASSYEQYF. CDR3 bases: TGTGCCAGCAGCTTAGGGCGGGCCTCCTCCTACGAGCAGTACTTC.

The chain couples TRBV7-8 to TRBJ2-7, with a possible D match to TRBD2 (5 bases). The CDR3 is 13 residues long. The germline V and J ends were trimmed by 5 bases and 6 bases, with 14 bases remaining between them. Germline V CDR1 and CDR2: SGHVS, FQNEAQ. The CDR3 loop is CASSPSGSIEQYF. The CDR3 DNA sequence: TGTGCCAGCAGCCCCTCTGGGAGCATCGAGCAGTACTTC.

The DNA of the CDR3 is TGCAGCGTTGAGGACGCTGTGGAGGGGGAAGCTTTCTTT. This codes for CSVEDAVEGEAFF. This chain joins TRBV29-1 and TRBJ1-1, with D possibly being TRBD1 (5 bases). Germline CDR1 and CDR2: SQVTM and ANQGSEA. Deletions cut 3 bases from V and 8 bases from J, with 16 bases between. This CDR3 is built from 13 residues.

This clone was seen once. The J gene is TRBJ2-7, the V gene TRBV30; D might be TRBD2 (6 bases). This CDR3 has 14 amino acids. Trimming stripped 2 bases from V and 3 bases from J, with 14 bases between. Per the germline V gene, CDR1 is GTSNPN and CDR2 is SVGIG (reference sequence). The CDR3 protein is CAWSFRRALYEQYF. The CDR3 DNA is TGTGCCTGGAGTTTTCGGAGGGCCCTCTACGAGCAGTACTTC.

V is TRBV6-1 and J is TRBJ1-1; D may be TRBD1 (5 bases). Germline V gene data show CDR1 as MNHNS and CDR2 as SASEGT. Trimming left V 4 bases short and J 1 base short, with 7 bases between. This CDR3 contains 13 residues. Here the CDR3 reads CASSAGQNTEAFF. The CDR3 coding sequence is TGTGCCAGCAGTGCCGGACAGAACACTGAAGCTTTCTTT.

V is TRBV29-1 and J is TRBJ2-6; 9 positions agree with TRBD1. CDR1 and CDR2 from the germline V gene are SQVTM and ANQGSEA. J gave up 0 bases and V 5 bases, and 5 bases lay outside the gene matches. The CDR3 is 16 residues long. DNA of the CDR3: TGCAGCGTTTCCGGGACAGGGATCTCTGGGGCCAACGTCCTGACTTTC. Protein product: CSVSGTGISGANVLTF. Full variable domain (missing parts from reference TRBV29-1 and TRBJ2-6): SAVISQKPSRDICQRGTSLTIQCQVDSQVTMMFWYRQQPGQSLTLIATANQGSEATYESGFVIDKFPISRPNLTFSTLTVSNMSPEDSSIYLCSVSGTGISGANVLTFGAGSRLTVL.

The chain carries TRBV13 and TRBJ2-7; TRBD1 matches 7 bases. The germline CDR1 and CDR2 sequences are PRHDT and FYEKMQ (reference sequence). Germline trimming cut 2 bases from V and 3 bases from J; bases unmatched to any gene: 4. The CDR3 totals 14 residues. The CDR3 DNA sequence: TGTGCCAGCAGCTTAACAGGGGCGCTCTACGAGCAGTACTTC. Its translation is CASSLTGALYEQYF.